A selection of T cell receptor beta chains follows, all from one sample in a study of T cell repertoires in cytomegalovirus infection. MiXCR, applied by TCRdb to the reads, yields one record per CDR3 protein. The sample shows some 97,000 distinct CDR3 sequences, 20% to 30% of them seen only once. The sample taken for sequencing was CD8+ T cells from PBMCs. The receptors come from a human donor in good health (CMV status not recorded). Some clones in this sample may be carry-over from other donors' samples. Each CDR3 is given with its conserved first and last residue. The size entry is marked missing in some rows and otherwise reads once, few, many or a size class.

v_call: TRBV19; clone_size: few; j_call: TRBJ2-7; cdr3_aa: CASYGQGPYEQYF
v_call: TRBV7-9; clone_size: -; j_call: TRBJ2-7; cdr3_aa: CASSFGQGALSYEQYF
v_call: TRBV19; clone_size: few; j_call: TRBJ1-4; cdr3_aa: CASKQGTATNEKLFF
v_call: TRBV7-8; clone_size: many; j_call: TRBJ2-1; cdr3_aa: CASSLGSSEQFF
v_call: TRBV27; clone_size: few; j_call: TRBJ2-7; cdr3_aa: CASSLSATYEQYF
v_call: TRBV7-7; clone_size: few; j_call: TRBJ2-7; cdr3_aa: CASSLVGDGEQYF
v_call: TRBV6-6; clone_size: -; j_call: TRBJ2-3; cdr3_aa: CASKWRERDTQYF
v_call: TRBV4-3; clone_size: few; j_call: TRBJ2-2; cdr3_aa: CASSQDVGNTGELFF
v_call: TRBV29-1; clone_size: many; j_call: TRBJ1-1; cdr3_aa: CSVTSGPSGTEAFF
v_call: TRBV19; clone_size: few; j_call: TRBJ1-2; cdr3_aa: CASSRTDSCGYTF
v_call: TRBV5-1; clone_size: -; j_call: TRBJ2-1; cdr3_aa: CASSQKAGGETYNEQFF
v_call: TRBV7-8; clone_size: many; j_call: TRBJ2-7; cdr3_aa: CASSGDTRGNYEQYF
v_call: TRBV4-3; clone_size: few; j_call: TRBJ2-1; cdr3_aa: CASSQDRGGASNEQFF
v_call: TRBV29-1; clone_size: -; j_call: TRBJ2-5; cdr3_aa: CSVEQRGETQYF
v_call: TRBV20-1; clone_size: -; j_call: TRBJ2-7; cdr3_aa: CSARDRGGIGYEQYF
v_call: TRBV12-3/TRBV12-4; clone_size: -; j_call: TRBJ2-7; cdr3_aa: CASRKGSYEQYF
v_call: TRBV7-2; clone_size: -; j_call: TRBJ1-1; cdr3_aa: CASSWGGLTEAFF
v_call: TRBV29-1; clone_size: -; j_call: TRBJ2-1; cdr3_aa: CSVELASSSYNEQFF
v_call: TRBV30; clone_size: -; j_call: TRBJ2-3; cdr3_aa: CAWSVITADTQYF
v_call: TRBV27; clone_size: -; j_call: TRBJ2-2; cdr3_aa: CASSLGGSNTGELFF
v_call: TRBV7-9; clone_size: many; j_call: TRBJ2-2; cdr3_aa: CATGTTGELFF